These T cell receptor beta chains were read from a single sample in a study of early T cells in non-severe SARS-CoV-2 infection. TCRdb recomputed calls from the 5' RACE reads with MiXCR, one row per CDR3 protein. This sample has some 71,000 distinct CDR3 sequences, with 9% to 10% found just once. Sequenced here: whole blood, sampled at baseline. The receptor source for this set is an adult who was a healthcare worker with PCR-confirmed SARS-CoV-2 infection or an uninfected control (not recorded which). Both conserved end residues are part of each CDR3. The D gene is left open where the match is weak. Not every row has a clone size; where given, it reads once, few, many or a size class.

CDR3nt,CDR3aa,v_gene,abundance,d_gene,j_gene
TGTGCCAGCAGTGCCCAAGGACATCGGACTGAAGCTTTCTTT,CASSAQGHRTEAFF,TRBV7-2,few,-,TRBJ1-1
TGTGCCAGCAAAGGAAAACCATGGAGCACCGGGGAGCTGTTTTTT,CASKGKPWSTGELFF,TRBV6-5,-,-,TRBJ2-2
TGTGCCAGCAGCCCCGGACTCTTGAGGGGCTACGAGCAGTACTTC,CASSPGLLRGYEQYF,TRBV12-3/TRBV12-4,many,-,TRBJ2-7
TGTGCCAGCAGTTACTCGAAAGGAACCGGGGAGCTGTTTTTT,CASSYSKGTGELFF,TRBV6-2/TRBV6-3,-,-,TRBJ2-2
TGTGCCAGCAGCCCGCCCGACGGGATTAGCACAGATACGCAGTATTTT,CASSPPDGISTDTQYF,TRBV5-6,many,-,TRBJ2-3
TGTGCCAGCAGTTTAGGCGGGAGGCCCCCCGACGAGCAGTACTTC,CASSLGGRPPDEQYF,TRBV27,few,TRBD2,TRBJ2-7
TGTGCCAGCAGCTCCGGGTGGTACTTC,CASSSGWYF,TRBV21-1,-,-,TRBJ2-7
TGTGCCAGCAGTCCACCCTTTTCGCGTCCGGGACCCCATTATGAGCAGTTCTTC,CASSPPFSRPGPHYEQFF,TRBV27,many,-,TRBJ2-1
TGTGCCAGCAGCTTTGCGGGATACGACACCGGGGAGCTGTTTTTT,CASSFAGYDTGELFF,TRBV11-1,many,-,TRBJ2-2
TGTGCCAGCAGTTTAGGGAGAGTGCTGTTTTTT,CASSLGRVLFF,TRBV28,-,-,TRBJ2-2
TGTGCTAGTGGCCCAGGGACAGGGGATCAGCCCCAGCATTTT,CASGPGTGDQPQHF,TRBV12-5,many,TRBD1,TRBJ1-5
TGTGCCAGCAGCCAGAGGAGGGAAGAGACCCAGTACTTC,CASSQRREETQYF,TRBV11-2,-,-,TRBJ2-5
TGTGCCAGCAGCCAAGGTTATGGTGGGGATGAGCAGTTCTTC,CASSQGYGGDEQFF,TRBV3-1,many,-,TRBJ2-1
TGTGCCACCAGTGATAGCCTTCACCGTGGGGTAGACAATGAGCAGTTCTTC,CATSDSLHRGVDNEQFF,TRBV24-1,many,-,TRBJ2-1
TGTGCCAGCAGTACCGGGACCACCCAAGAGACCCAGTACTTC,CASSTGTTQETQYF,TRBV7-8,many,-,TRBJ2-5
TGTGCCAGCAGCCGCATGAAGACTAGCGGGAGGGGGAATGAGCAGTTCTTC,CASSRMKTSGRGNEQFF,TRBV7-9,many,TRBD2,TRBJ2-1
TGTGCCAGCAGTGCTGGCTCTGGGGCCAACGTCCTGACTTTC,CASSAGSGANVLTF,TRBV6-1,many,-,TRBJ2-6
TGCAGCGCCTCCGGGGGGCAGGGGCCAACCTACGAGCAGTACTTC,CSASGGQGPTYEQYF,TRBV29-1,many,-,TRBJ2-7
TGTGCCAGCAGTAACAGACAGGGGTTGAACACTGAAGCTTTCTTT,CASSNRQGLNTEAFF,TRBV6-2/TRBV6-3,-,TRBD1,TRBJ1-1
TGCAGCGTCCAGCGGGGGACTAGCACTTACGAGCAGTACTTC,CSVQRGTSTYEQYF,TRBV29-1,many,TRBD2,TRBJ2-7
TGTGCCAGCAGCTTAGCGTTGGGACAGTATGGCTACACCTTC,CASSLALGQYGYTF,TRBV7-9,many,TRBD1,TRBJ1-2
TGTGCCAGCAGCTCTCTTGGACAGGGGGAGCTGAATGCTTTCTTT,CASSSLGQGELNAFF,TRBV5-8,-,TRBD1,TRBJ1-1
TGTGCCAGCAGCTTAAGGGACACGGGAGCAGCTTTCTTT,CASSLRDTGAAFF,TRBV7-9,-,-,TRBJ1-1
TGTGCCATCAGTGAACCGGGAAAAACCTCCGGTGAGCAGTTCTTC,CAISEPGKTSGEQFF,TRBV10-3,many,-,TRBJ2-1
TGTGCCAGCACGACAGTCCTGCCCGAGCAGTACTTC,CASTTVLPEQYF,TRBV12-3/TRBV12-4,many,-,TRBJ2-7
TGTGCCAGCACCACCGAATACACCTACGAGCAGTACTTC,CASTTEYTYEQYF,TRBV7-9,few,-,TRBJ2-7
TGTGCCACGTCCTCCCTTCCCAATGAGCAGTTCTTC,CATSSLPNEQFF,TRBV28,few,-,TRBJ2-1
TGTGCCAGCACCCCTGCGGGGGACAGTACAGATACGCAGTATTTT,CASTPAGDSTDTQYF,TRBV12-3/TRBV12-4,many,-,TRBJ2-3
TGTGCCAGCAGCGGAGGGTCAAGGGGTTACGAGCAGTACTTC,CASSGGSRGYEQYF,TRBV9,few,-,TRBJ2-7
TGTGCCAGCAGTCCCTCGGAAGAGACCCAGTACTTC,CASSPSEETQYF,TRBV6-2/TRBV6-3,medium-sized,-,TRBJ2-5
TGTGCCAGCAGCGATCCGACAGGGCCCCAGCATTTT,CASSDPTGPQHF,TRBV6-2/TRBV6-3,many,-,TRBJ1-5
TGTGCCAGCAGCTTACGTACCAAAAATGAGCAGTTCTTC,CASSLRTKNEQFF,TRBV7-2,few,-,TRBJ2-1
TGTGCCAGCAGCATAGGGGTTTCGGCCTACGAGCAGTACTTC,CASSIGVSAYEQYF,TRBV12-3/TRBV12-4,-,-,TRBJ2-7
TGTGCCAGCAGTTCACTGGGTTTCGTAGGGACAGACACTGAAGCTTTCTTT,CASSSLGFVGTDTEAFF,TRBV12-3/TRBV12-4,many,TRBD1,TRBJ1-1
TGTGCCAGCAGTTTCCGGACTAGCGGGAGGGGTGAGCAGTTCTTC,CASSFRTSGRGEQFF,TRBV28,many,TRBD2,TRBJ2-1
TGTGCCAGCAGTTTAGCTCCGGTTATGAACACTGAAGCTTTCTTT,CASSLAPVMNTEAFF,TRBV12-3/TRBV12-4,many,-,TRBJ1-1
TGTGCCAGCAGCTCCAACCCGAAGGGAGATACGCAGTATTTT,CASSSNPKGDTQYF,TRBV7-6,many,-,TRBJ2-3
TGCAGCGTTGAAGGGACAGTAGGTGATACGCAGTATTTT,CSVEGTVGDTQYF,TRBV29-1,many,-,TRBJ2-3
TGTGCCAGCAGCTTTACCAGGGCGAATGAGCAGTTCTTC,CASSFTRANEQFF,TRBV5-4,few,-,TRBJ2-1
TGCAGTGCTAGCTTCCAGGGAACCGGGGGGACCCAGTACTTC,CSASFQGTGGTQYF,TRBV20-1,few,-,TRBJ2-5
TGTGCCAGCAGTCAGGGCGCGCAGGGTACGCAGTATTTT,CASSQGAQGTQYF,TRBV7-9,many,-,TRBJ2-3
TGTGTCAGCAGCTTTCGACTAGCGGGAGCCAATGAGCAGTTCTTC,CVSSFRLAGANEQFF,TRBV7-2,once,TRBD2,TRBJ2-1
TGCGCCAGCAGCTTGGGTACTAGCGGGAGGTTCTCTTCGGAGACCCAGTACTTC,CASSLGTSGRFSSETQYF,TRBV5-1,few,TRBD2,TRBJ2-5
TGTGCCAGCAGCTTCCCCATGAACACTGAAGCTTTCTTT,CASSFPMNTEAFF,TRBV5-8,-,-,TRBJ1-1
TGTGCCAGCAGCCCCCGACTAGCGGGAGGGCCGGGGTACAATGAGCAGTTCTTC,CASSPRLAGGPGYNEQFF,TRBV9,many,TRBD2,TRBJ2-1